This T cell receptor (beta chain) emerged from a study of shared clonotypes between healthy human individuals. Study-wide background: Per-donor plates numbered three CD4 naive, three CD4 memory, two CD8 naive and one CD8 memory.

About this clone itself: What it binds is unknown.

Whole-study results and caveats: Donor scarcity curtailed the genetic and exposure-history diversity represented herein. Blood alone was sampled, and tissue repertoires likely differ.

This table comes from immunoSEQ multiplex PCR, and its TCRdb copy is limited to in-frame clones, with some not included. The sample has 2,500,000 or so clones, over 85% seen once. The sequence came from a young man in good health. Some clones in this sample may be carry-over from other donors' samples. Material for sequencing was naive CD4+ T cells from PBMCs. Subset here: CD45RA+ positively selected.

CDR3 region: CASTWGAGQKNTEAFF. DNA of the CDR3: TGCGCCAGCACCTGGGGGGCAGGACAGAAGAACACTGAAGCTTTCTTT. The chain recombines TRBV5-1 with TRBJ1-1, with a possible D match to TRBD1 (6 bases). The CDR3 is made up of 16 amino acids. V was trimmed by 6 bases and J by 1 base, leaving 19 bases between them. Germline values: CDR1 SGHRS, CDR2 YFSETQ. Using reference TRBV5-1 and TRBJ1-1 for the parts outside the CDR3, the full variable domain is KAGVTQTPRYLIKTRGQQVTLSCSPISGHRSVSWYQQTPGQGLQFLFEYFSETQRNKGNFPGRFSGRQFSNSRSEMNVSTLELGDSALYLCASTWGAGQKNTEAFFGQGTRLTVV.